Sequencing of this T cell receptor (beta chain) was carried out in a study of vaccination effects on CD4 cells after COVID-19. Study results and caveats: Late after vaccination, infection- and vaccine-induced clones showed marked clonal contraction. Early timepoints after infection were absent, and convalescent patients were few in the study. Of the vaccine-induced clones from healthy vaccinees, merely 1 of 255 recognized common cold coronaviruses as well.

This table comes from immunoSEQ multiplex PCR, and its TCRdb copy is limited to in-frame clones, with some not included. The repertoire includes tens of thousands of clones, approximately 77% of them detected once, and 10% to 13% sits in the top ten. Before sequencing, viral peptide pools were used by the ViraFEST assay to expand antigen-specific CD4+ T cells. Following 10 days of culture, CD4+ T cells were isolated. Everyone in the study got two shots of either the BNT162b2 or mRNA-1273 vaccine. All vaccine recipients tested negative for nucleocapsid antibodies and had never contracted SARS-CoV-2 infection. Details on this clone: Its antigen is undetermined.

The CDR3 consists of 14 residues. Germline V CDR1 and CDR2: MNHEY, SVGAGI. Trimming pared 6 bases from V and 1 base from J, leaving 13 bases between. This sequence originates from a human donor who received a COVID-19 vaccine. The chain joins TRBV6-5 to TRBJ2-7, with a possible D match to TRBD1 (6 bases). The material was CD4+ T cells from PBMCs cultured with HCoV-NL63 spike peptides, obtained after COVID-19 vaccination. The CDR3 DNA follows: TGTGCCAGCAGGCCACCACAGGGATCCTACGAGCAGTACTTC. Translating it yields CASRPPQGSYEQYF.